This TCR beta chain emerged from a study of shared clonotypes between healthy human individuals. Sequencing was performed with immunoSEQ multiplex PCR; in TCRdb, only in-frame clones are kept and a portion is missing. The top ten clones hold roughly 1.5% of a sample with about 980,000 clones, more than 75% of them seen once. Overall study results and limits: Deeper or shallower sequencing was expected to change how clonotypes are shared among donors. Relative to clonotypes present in all four donors, those not shared had lower generation probabilities. Rarefaction showed sorted-subset sequencing was incomplete despite large depth.

Subsets obtained from CD4+ cells comprised CD45RA+ naive and CD45RA-negative memory cells. On this clone: Its antigen is undetermined.

V was clipped by 6 bases and J by 5 bases, with 7 bases between them. The CDR3 extends over 12 amino acids. Germline CDR1 MNHEY, CDR2 SVGAGI. The origin of this receptor is a man aged 18 to 30 in good health. V and J are TRBV6-5 and TRBJ2-2, with D hard to call. Material: memory CD4+ T cells sorted from blood. Subset given: CD45RA-negative fraction. The chain's CDR3 is CASRHLTGELFF. The CDR3 DNA follows: TGTGCCAGCAGACATCTTACCGGGGAGCTGTTTTTT.